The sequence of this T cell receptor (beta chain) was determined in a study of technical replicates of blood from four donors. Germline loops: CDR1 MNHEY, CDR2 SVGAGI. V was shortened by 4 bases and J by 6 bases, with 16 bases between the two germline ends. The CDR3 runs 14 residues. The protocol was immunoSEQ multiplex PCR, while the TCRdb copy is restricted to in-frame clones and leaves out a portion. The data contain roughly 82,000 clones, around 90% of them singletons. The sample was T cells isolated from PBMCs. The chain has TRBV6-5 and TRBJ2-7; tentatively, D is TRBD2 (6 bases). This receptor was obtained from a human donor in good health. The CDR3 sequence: CASSSAGSHPEQYF. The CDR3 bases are TGTGCCAGCAGTTCCGCGGGGAGTCATCCCGAGCAGTACTTC.